This T cell receptor (beta chain) appears in the sequencing data of a study of Graves' ophthalmopathy and Graves' hyperthyroidism. Scientists amplified the TCR beta CDR3 regions from RNA transcripts. First-round RT-PCR used HTBI primers; second-round multiplex PCR followed. One entry per CDR3 protein results from TCRdb running MiXCR on the multiplex PCR reads. This sample has under 400,000 distinct CDR3 sequences; roughly 15% occur once, and the top ten carry roughly 12%. This CDR3 has 16 residues. CDR1 and CDR2 from the germline V gene are MNHNS and SASEGT. Trimming pared 5 bases from V and 4 bases from J, leaving 21 bases between. This clonotype was recorded at least ten times.

Sequencing was done on a sample of peripheral blood. J is TRBJ2-7 and V is TRBV6-1, with D possibly matching TRBD1 (6 bases). The source is an adult man with Graves' ophthalmopathy. In nucleotides, the CDR3 is TGTGCCAGCAGTCTCTCTCGTACAGGGTCCGGATACGAGCAGTACTTC. Translation: CASSLSRTGSGYEQYF.